This TCR beta chain was sequenced in a study of ipilimumab plus nivolumab after autologous stem cell transplantation. Study in general: Patients received a median of about 5 ipilimumab and roughly eight nivolumab doses. Myeloma cases were transplant-naive high-risk or relapsed within 3 years post first autologous transplant. General study findings and limits: The authors say TCR, Treg and microbiome findings warrant further study.

Patients received nivolumab 3 mg/kg at weeks 1, 4, 7, 10, then fortnightly to week 26. In germline, CDR1 is SGHTA, CDR2 FQGTGA. Trimming left V 2 bases short and J 3 bases short, with 12 bases between. This CDR3 region has 15 residues. Clones were sequenced by immunoSEQ multiplex PCR, and TCRdb holds only the in-frame ones, with some missing. This table has about 40,000 clones, around 92% appearing once. A note on this clone: Antigen: not known.

The rearrangement uses TRBV7-3 and TRBJ2-3, with D maybe TRBD2 (6 bases). The clonotype comes from a male donor with multiple myeloma. The source was PBMCs, collected in a trial of ipilimumab plus nivolumab as post-transplant consolidation. The CDR3 spells CASSLDRDSTDTQYF. The CDR3 DNA reads as TGTGCCAGCAGCTTAGACCGGGACTCTACAGATACGCAGTATTTT. Together with reference TRBV7-3 and TRBJ2-3, the CDR3 gives the full variable domain: GAGVSQTPSNKVTEKGKYVELRCDPISGHTALYWYRQSLGQGPEFLIYFQGTGAADDSGLPNDRFFAVRPEGSVSTLKIQRTERGDSAVYLCASSLDRDSTDTQYFGPGTRLTVL.